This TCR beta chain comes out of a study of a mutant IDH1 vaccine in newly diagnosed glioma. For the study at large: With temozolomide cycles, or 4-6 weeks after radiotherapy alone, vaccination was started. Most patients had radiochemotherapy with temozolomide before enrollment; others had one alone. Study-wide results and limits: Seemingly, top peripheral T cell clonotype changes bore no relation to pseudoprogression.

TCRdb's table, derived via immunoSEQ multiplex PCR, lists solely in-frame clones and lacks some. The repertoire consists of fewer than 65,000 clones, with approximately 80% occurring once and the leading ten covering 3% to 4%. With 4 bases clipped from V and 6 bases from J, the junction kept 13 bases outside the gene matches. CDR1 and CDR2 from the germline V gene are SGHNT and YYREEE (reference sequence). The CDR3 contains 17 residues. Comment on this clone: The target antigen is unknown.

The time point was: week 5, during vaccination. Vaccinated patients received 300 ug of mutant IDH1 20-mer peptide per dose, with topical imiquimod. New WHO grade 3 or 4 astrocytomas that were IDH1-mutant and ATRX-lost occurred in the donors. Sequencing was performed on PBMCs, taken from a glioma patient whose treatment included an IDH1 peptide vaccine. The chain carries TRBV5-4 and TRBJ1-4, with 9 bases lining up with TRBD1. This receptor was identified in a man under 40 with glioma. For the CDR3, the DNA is TGTGCCAGCAGCCGACAGGGGGGTTCGTCCCGGGATGAAAAACTGTTTTTT. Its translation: CASSRQGGSSRDEKLFF.